This T cell receptor (beta chain) emerged from a study of cytomegalovirus exposure and HLA in healthy donors. Germline-derived CDR1 and CDR2 are SEHNR and FQNEAQ (reference sequence). There are 15 residues in the CDR3. The V end lost 0 bases, the J end lost 0 bases, and 8 bases lay between the germline ends. Generated by immunoSEQ multiplex PCR, the TCRdb table keeps only in-frame clones and is missing some. The table includes about 70,000 clones, 80% to 95% detected once. Source material: PBMCs. The chain combines TRBV7-9 with TRBJ1-2, with no clear D. The TCR sequence derives from a man aged 18 to 29 in good health and CMV-seropositive. CDR3 bases: TGTGCCAGCAGCTTAGCTGGGCCGACTAACTATGGCTACACCTTC. It yields the protein CASSLAGPTNYGYTF.